This entry lists 13 T cell receptor beta chains sequenced from one sample in a study of low-dose radiotherapy and immunotherapy resistance in tumors. First-strand cDNA used TRAV- and TRBV-specific primers, covering alpha and beta chains. Both a constant-region primer and a V-primer adapter served to amplify TCRs across roughly 20 PCR cycles. TCRdb analysed the reads with MiXCR anew, one entry per CDR3 protein. Here the sample spans about 9,800 distinct CDR3 sequences, roughly 75% being singletons. All receptors derive from a human donor with advanced metastatic prostate, ovarian, gallbladder or colorectal cancer (not recorded which). This table probably holds off-target reads from a library built for another chain.

This clonotype was counted only a few times. This chain joins TRBV5-8 and TRBJ2-3; TRBD1 aligns across 9 bases. The CDR3 has 16 amino acids. CDR1 and CDR2 (germline): SGHTS, YDEGEE. V lost 3 bases, J lost 6 bases, and 11 bases stayed unmatched. The CDR3 DNA follows: TGTGCCAGCAGCTCCCTCAACAGGGGGCAAGGGGATACGCAGTATTTT. This codes for CASSSLNRGQGDTQYF.

The V and J genes are TRBV12-3 or TRBV12-4 and TRBJ2-6; D is unclear. Trimming took 8 bases from V and 0 from J, leaving 5 bases between them. The CDR3 sequence is 13 residues long. Here the CDR3 DNA reads TGTGCCAGCGAGCTCTCTGGGGCCAACGTCCTGACTTTC. This gives the protein CASELSGANVLTF.

The chain recombines TRBV6-6 with TRBJ1-4; D is ambiguous. The CDR3 is 14 residues long. Germline V gene lookup returns CDR1 MNHNY and CDR2 SVGAGI (reference sequence). Deletions cut 6 bases from V and 7 bases from J, with 15 bases between. CDR3 sequence (DNA): TGTGCCAGCAGATTGGGAGGGCTCGGTGAAAAACTGTTTTTT. Its translation is CASRLGGLGEKLFF.

The chain couples TRBV20-1 to TRBJ2-7; 12 bases match TRBD1. The V gene's germline CDR1 is DFQATT and CDR2 SNEGSKA (reference sequence). Trimming removed 3 bases from V and 4 bases from J; junction bases left unmatched: 10. CDR3 size: 16 residues. The CDR3 DNA reads as TGCAGTGCTAGGGACCCCGGGACAGGGGGCAAGTACGAGCAGTACTTC. Encoded protein: CSARDPGTGGKYEQYF.

This clonotype was seen only a few times. The rearrangement links TRBV3-1 to TRBJ2-7; D is possibly TRBD2 (6 bases). The ends were cut back, 1 base at V and 5 bases at J, with 9 bases in the middle. In germline, CDR1 is LGHDT, CDR2 YNNKEL (reference sequence). The length of the CDR3 is 13 residues. The DNA for the CDR3 is TGTGCCAGCAGCCAAGCGGGAGTTAACGAGCAGTACTTC. It specifies CASSQAGVNEQYF.

V usage is TRBV4-1 and J usage is TRBJ2-7; D unclear. There are 13 residues in the CDR3. V lost 1 base, J lost 4 bases, and 8 bases lay in between. Germline V gene data show CDR1 as MGHRA and CDR2 as YSYEKL. The CDR3 here is CASSQGSGYEQYF. The CDR3 nucleotides are TGCGCCAGCAGCCAAGGTTCGGGTTACGAGCAGTACTTC.

This chain links TRBV29-1 with TRBJ2-7; D possibly corresponds to TRBD1 (5 bases). Germline CDR1 SQVTM, CDR2 ANQGSEA. V dropped 4 bases and J dropped 9 bases, with 16 bases sitting between them. This CDR3 comprises 12 residues. Written as DNA, the CDR3 is TGCAGCGTTGCGGCCAGGGATGTCGTGCAGTACTTC. Its protein product is CSVAARDVVQYF.

V usage is TRBV29-1 and J usage is TRBJ2-7; no definite D call. With 4 bases removed from V and 1 base from J, the gap between germline ends came to 8 bases. The V gene's germline CDR1 is SQVTM and CDR2 ANQGSEA. This CDR3 spans 12 amino acids. CDR3 protein: CSVVPSSYEQYF. The CDR3 DNA reads as TGCAGCGTTGTCCCCAGTTCCTACGAGCAGTACTTC.

The V and J genes are TRBV5-1 and TRBJ1-2, with 9 bases fitting TRBD1. CDR3 length: 13 residues. The germline gives CDR1 SGHRS, CDR2 YFSETQ. With 4 bases clipped from V and 8 bases from J, the junction kept 6 bases outside the gene matches. The chain's CDR3 is CASSAGTGYGYTF. Written as DNA, the CDR3 is TGCGCCAGCAGCGCAGGGACAGGGTACGGCTACACCTTC.

The chain links TRBV14 to TRBJ2-3; D gene unclear. V was trimmed by 4 bases and J by 6 bases, leaving 8 bases between them. Germline V gene lookup returns CDR1 SGHDN and CDR2 FVKESK. CDR3 length: 12 residues. CDR3 amino acids: CASSPLSDTQYF. For the CDR3, the DNA is TGTGCCAGCAGCCCCCTGTCCGATACGCAGTATTTT. The full variable domain, in which reference TRBV14 and TRBJ2-3 provide the parts outside the CDR3, is EAGVTQFPSHSVIEKGQTVTLRCDPISGHDNLYWYRRVMGKEIKFLLHFVKESKQDESGMPNNRFLAERTGGTYSTLKVQPAELEDSGVYFCASSPLSDTQYFGPGTRLTVL.

The CDR3 region is CASSWGVGEQFF. The CDR3 bases are TGTGCCAGCAGCTGGGGGGTGGGTGAGCAGTTCTTC. This rearrangement joins TRBV5-6 to TRBJ2-1; TRBD2 is a possible D gene (6 bases). The length of the CDR3 is 12 residues. The V gene lost 3 bases and the J gene lost 9 bases, with 10 bases spanning the gap. Germline assignment: CDR1 SGHDT and CDR2 YYEEEE.

The chain links TRBV23-1 to TRBJ2-2; TRBD1 agrees at 7 bases. TRBV23-1 belongs to the ORF category, with a function that is uncertain. The CDR3 covers 17 residues. V dropped 0 bases and J dropped 7; count of bases not matched to a gene: 11. The CDR3 DNA follows: TGCGCCAGCAGTCAATCGATTATGCGACAGGGTGGCGGGGAGCTGTTTTTT. It specifies CASSQSIMRQGGGELFF.

This clonotype was seen only a few times. In nucleotides, the CDR3 is TGCAGCGTGAACACCGGCGGTGGAGAGACCCAGTACTTC. It specifies CSVNTGGGETQYF. The chain combines TRBV29-1 with TRBJ2-5; no definite D call. Trimming shortened V by 6 bases and J by 4 bases, and 15 bases separated the two germline ends. The CDR3 is made up of 13 amino acids. Germline-derived CDR1 and CDR2 are SQVTM and ANQGSEA.